This passage covers 5 T cell receptor beta chains from one sample sequenced in a study of human T cells and chemical hapten exposure. TCRdb ran MiXCR on the RACE reads and lists one entry per CDR3 protein. The sample holds about 380,000 distinct CDR3 sequences, approximately 5.1% seen once. Time point meaning: patch test 1, 2 weeks after DPC sensitization. Treatment described: therapeutic diphenylcyclopropenone sensitization with weekly scalp DPC. The material sequenced was whole blood, taken in connection with sensitization to the hapten diphenylcyclopropenone (DPC). All receptors come from a woman in her forties or fifties with alopecia areata. Some clones in this sample may be carry-over from other donors' samples.

This clonotype has ten or more counts. The V and J genes are TRBV6-5 and TRBJ1-2; no reliable D call. CDR3 length: 13 amino acids. Trimming shortened V by 4 bases and J by 2 bases, and 8 bases separated the two germline ends. Germline V gene sequence: CDR1 MNHEY, CDR2 SVGAGI. In nucleotides, the CDR3 is TGTGCCAGCAGTTCGGCCGTCAACTATGGCTACACCTTC. This gives the protein CASSSAVNYGYTF.

The V and J genes are TRBV6-2 or TRBV6-3 and TRBJ2-1, with 12 bases that match TRBD2. V trimming: 5 bases; J trimming: 4 bases; junction bases outside the gene matches: 6. The length of the CDR3 is 16 residues. Germline assignment: CDR1 MNHEY and CDR2 SVGEGT. DNA for the CDR3: TGTGCCAGCAGTCCCAGACTAGCGGGAGTGTACAATGAGCAGTTCTTC. The encoded protein is CASSPRLAGVYNEQFF.

This clonotype was counted ten times or more. The genes are TRBV4-1 and TRBJ1-5, with a tentative D call TRBD1 (5 bases). Germline lookup yields CDR1 MGHRA and CDR2 YSYEKL. Trimming took off 0 bases at V and 4 bases at J, with 13 bases between the two ends. CDR3 size: 16 residues. The CDR3, as DNA: TGCGCCAGCAGCCAAGAGCTGCTCGGGGGGAATCAGCCCCAGCATTTT. The encoded protein is CASSQELLGGNQPQHF.

This clonotype occurred many times. The genes are TRBV5-1 and TRBJ2-7; 7 bases line up with TRBD2. Germline lookup yields CDR1 SGHRS and CDR2 YFSETQ. CDR3 length: 14 amino acids. With 5 bases clipped from V and 6 bases from J, the junction kept 11 bases outside the gene matches. CDR3 nucleotides: TGCGCCAGCAGTACCCCTAGCGGTCCGTCCGAGCAGTACTTC. Its protein is CASSTPSGPSEQYF.

The CDR3 bases are TGTGCCAGCACCCGTGGGGGCGCGTCCACCGGGGAGCTGTTTTTT. Amino acid sequence: CASTRGGASTGELFF. The gene calls are TRBV6-2 or TRBV6-3 and TRBJ2-2, with D possibly matching TRBD1 (6 bases). V gave up 7 bases and J gave up 4 bases, with 16 bases separating them. CDR1 and CDR2 (germline): MNHEY, SVGEGT. This CDR3 is built from 15 residues.